Presented here are 13 T cell receptor beta chains from one specimen sequenced in a study of PD-L1 blockade in urothelial cancer (dated by TCRdb to 2017 to 2019). The receptor library was made with the immunoSEQ multiplex PCR assay. TCRdb retrieved this table from immuneACCESS and kept in-frame rearrangements only. Not all clones are present; in checked studies, unresolved V genes account for under half, and no reason is known for the remainder. This sample has 30,000 to 40,000 clones in its table, and 80% to 95% of those were observed once. The top ten clones comprise roughly 8% of the sample. This material consisted of PBMCs, taken around atezolizumab (anti-PD-L1) treatment. These receptors all come from a man between 70 and 80 years old with urothelial cancer.

This clone has more than one count but fewer than ten. The CDR3 is CASSLGQGATGNTIYF. CDR3 in DNA: TGTGCCAGCAGCCTGGGACAGGGGGCGACCGGAAACACCATATATTTT. The chain employs TRBV5-4 and TRBJ1-3; the match to TRBD1 covers 12 bases. CDR1 SGHNT and CDR2 YYREEE come from the germline V gene (reference sequence). V lost 4 bases and J lost 4; bases outside the gene matches: 6. The CDR3 spans 16 residues.

CDR3 nucleotide sequence: TGTGCCAGCAGCTTAGCGGGACAGGGGAACACCGGGGAGCTGTTTTTT. It encodes CASSLAGQGNTGELFF. This chain connects TRBV7-9 to TRBJ2-2, with 9 nucleotides matching TRBD1. J was trimmed by 1 base and V by 0 bases; bases with no gene match: 0. The CDR3 sequence is 16 residues long. The germline gives CDR1 SEHNR, CDR2 FQNEAQ (reference sequence).

The chain uses TRBV11-1 and TRBJ2-1; TRBD2 aligns across 7 bases. The V gene's germline CDR1 is SGHAT and CDR2 FQDESV (reference sequence). V shed 1 base and J 5 bases; nucleotides not matched to a gene: 2. CDR3 size: 14 residues. The DNA for the CDR3 is TGTGCCAGCAGCTTAGTGGGACTACACAATGAGCAGTTCTTC. Translation: CASSLVGLHNEQFF.

V usage is TRBV11-2 and J usage is TRBJ2-7; 9 bases line up with TRBD2. J was trimmed by 2 bases and V by 1 base; bases with no gene match: 6. The CDR3 length is 16 residues. Germline V gene lookup returns CDR1 SGHAT and CDR2 FQNNGV. DNA of the CDR3: TGTGCCAGCAGCTTAGTCCAGGCGGGAGGGCCCTACGAGCAGTACTTC. Protein product: CASSLVQAGGPYEQYF.

This clone has only one observation. The genes are TRBV4-2 and TRBJ1-4, with D unresolved. The CDR3 has 15 residues. Germline loops: CDR1 LGHNA, CDR2 YNFKEQ. The V end lost 0 bases, the J end lost 6 bases, and 11 bases lay between the germline ends. CDR3 in DNA: TGTGCCAGCAGCCAAGATGAACAGAGGGATGAAAAACTGTTTTTT. Its translation: CASSQDEQRDEKLFF.

V and J are TRBV28 and TRBJ2-7, with D possibly TRBD2 on 5 matching bases. CDR1 MDHEN and CDR2 SYDVKM come from the germline V gene. This CDR3 spans 18 amino acids. Trimming left V 6 bases short and J 0 bases short, with 24 bases between. The CDR3 DNA is TGTGCCAGCAGGGGGAGAATCGGGCCCCGACGCAGCTCCTACGAGCAGTACTTC. Protein: CASRGRIGPRRSSYEQYF.

This sequence joins TRBV7-2 and TRBJ2-1; 10 positions agree with TRBD2. V lost 1 base, J lost 9 bases, and 12 bases stayed unmatched. This CDR3 has 17 amino acids. The germline gives CDR1 SGHTA, CDR2 FQGNSA. The CDR3 nucleotides read TGTGCCAGCAGCTTAGAGTTAGGTAGCGGGAGGCCTGGTGAGCAGTTCTTC. Translating it yields CASSLELGSGRPGEQFF.

The V and J genes are TRBV5-5 and TRBJ1-2, with D unresolved. This CDR3 region has 15 residues. V was pared by 2 bases and J by 0 bases, with 11 bases between. Germline-derived CDR1 and CDR2 are SGHKS and YYEKEE (reference sequence). CDR3 amino acids: CASSFKWGANYGYTF. CDR3 DNA sequence: TGTGCCAGCAGCTTTAAGTGGGGAGCTAACTATGGCTACACCTTC.

The gene calls are TRBV5-4 and TRBJ2-1; D gene unclear. Germline V lookup: CDR1 SGHNT, CDR2 YYREEE (reference sequence). Trimming took 2 bases from V and 1 from J, leaving 7 bases between them. The CDR3 extends over 14 amino acids. The CDR3 sequence is CASSLAGSYNEQFF. CDR3 DNA sequence: TGTGCCAGCAGCTTAGCCGGGTCCTACAATGAGCAGTTCTTC.

This chain links TRBV6-6 with TRBJ2-1; 7 bases agree with TRBD2. V shed 2 bases, J shed 5 bases, and the junction held 9 bases outside the gene matches. Germline V gene sequence: CDR1 MNHNY, CDR2 SVGAGI (reference sequence). This CDR3 region has 16 residues. The CDR3 region is CASSYPLAGVDNEQFF. In DNA form, the CDR3 reads TGTGCCAGCAGTTACCCTCTGGCGGGAGTGGACAATGAGCAGTTCTTC.

CDR3 in amino acids: CASSLGGASGTEQYF. In nucleotides, the CDR3 is TGTGCCAGCAGCTTGGGGGGGGCTAGCGGGACCGAGCAGTACTTC. The chain couples TRBV5-4 to TRBJ2-7; 9 bases match TRBD2. The CDR3 is 15 amino acids. Germline assignment: CDR1 SGHNT and CDR2 YYREEE (reference sequence). The V gene end was trimmed by 0 bases and the J gene end by 6 bases; junction bases not matched to a gene: 7.

This CDR3 is CASSLQGIASASTGELFF. The CDR3 region has the DNA TGTGCCAGCAGCTTACAGGGTATCGCAAGCGCAAGCACCGGGGAGCTGTTTTTT. This chain connects TRBV7-3 to TRBJ2-2; D possibly corresponds to TRBD1 (5 bases). The CDR3 runs to 18 residues. CDR1 and CDR2 (germline): SGHTA, FQGTGA. Trimming cost V 2 bases and J 4 bases, with 20 bases left between them.

The chain uses TRBV7-2 and TRBJ2-5; no clear D gene. V lost 1 base and J 5 bases, leaving 8 bases between the germline ends. The CDR3 extends over 13 amino acids. From germline, CDR1 is SGHTA and CDR2 FQGNSA. CDR3 sequence reads: CASSLVFMETQYF. CDR3 coding DNA: TGTGCCAGCAGCTTAGTTTTTATGGAGACCCAGTACTTC.